This T cell receptor beta chain was sequenced for a study of blood T cell repertoires in COVID-19. Study-level information: T cells, B-cell-depleted T cells, or PBMCs provided the cDNA or gDNA that served as material.

This CDR3 has 14 amino acids. Germline V gene data show CDR1 as MNHEY and CDR2 as SVGAGI. V was clipped by 6 bases and J by 4 bases; unmatched bases: 3. In this sample, this clone turned up a few times. Using immunoSEQ multiplex PCR, the repertoire was profiled, and TCRdb retains in-frame clones only, with some absent. The profile shows 200,000 to 300,000 clones, roughly 80% of them singletons. This clonotype was obtained from a woman under 30 with acute or convalescent COVID-19. The J gene is TRBJ1-5, the V gene TRBV6-5; 10 bases match TRBD1. The sample taken for sequencing was peripheral blood. The CDR3 DNA reads as TGTGCCAGCAGAGGACAGGGGGGAAATCAGCCCCAGCATTTT. Amino acids: CASRGQGGNQPQHF.